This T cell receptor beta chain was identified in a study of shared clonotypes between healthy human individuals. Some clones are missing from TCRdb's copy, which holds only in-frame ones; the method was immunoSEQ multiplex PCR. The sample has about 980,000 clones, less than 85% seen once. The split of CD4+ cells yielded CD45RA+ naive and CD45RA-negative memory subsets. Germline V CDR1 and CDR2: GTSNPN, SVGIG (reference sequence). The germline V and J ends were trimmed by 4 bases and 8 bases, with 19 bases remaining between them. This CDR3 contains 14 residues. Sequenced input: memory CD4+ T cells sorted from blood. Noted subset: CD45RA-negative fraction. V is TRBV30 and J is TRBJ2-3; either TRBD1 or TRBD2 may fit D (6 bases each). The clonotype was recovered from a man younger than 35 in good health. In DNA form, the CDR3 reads TGTGCCTGGACCCCCCCGGGGCCGGGGGCTACGCAGTATTTT. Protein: CAWTPPGPGATQYF. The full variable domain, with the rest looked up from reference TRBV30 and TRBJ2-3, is SQTIHQWPATLVQPVGSPLSLECTVEGTSNPNLYWYRQAAGRGLQLLFYSVGIGQISSEVPQNLSASRPQDRQFILSSKKLLLSDSGFYLCAWTPPGPGATQYFGPGTRLTVL.